These T cell receptor beta chains were read from a single sample in a study of T-cell memory formation after mild COVID-19. TCRdb processed the 5' RACE reads anew with MiXCR; each CDR3 protein has one entry. The sample lists some 45,000 distinct CDR3 sequences, less than 35% occurring once. What was sequenced was PBMCs or a T cell subset sorted from them (not recorded which). Source of these receptors: a man between 18 and 35 years old who had mild COVID-19 (a few samples of this study predate the infection). Cell type and time point are not known. Each CDR3 is given without its conserved first and last residue.

CDR3 protein,V gene,J gene
ASSDWVSSTDTQY,TRBV2,TRBJ2-3
ASSQGLAGGPYNEQF,TRBV14,TRBJ2-1
ASSQDGNQPQH,TRBV4-3,TRBJ1-5
ASTLHHGQGSSDTQY,TRBV6-6,TRBJ2-3
ASSQDRDSSYEQY,TRBV4-3,TRBJ2-7
SVEEFATGARY,TRBV29-1,TRBJ2-5
SVETTGRVPGANVLT,TRBV29-1,TRBJ2-6
ASISPDSGDTQY,TRBV5-4,TRBJ2-3
ASSQGVPSNQPQH,TRBV4-1,TRBJ1-5
ASSEGQGAGGMNTEAF,TRBV25-1,TRBJ1-1
AWESTDTQY,TRBV30,TRBJ2-3
ASSQGQAGETQY,TRBV4-1,TRBJ2-5
ARSGGHGANVLT,TRBV11-2,TRBJ2-6
ASSSDLQPQH,TRBV7-9,TRBJ1-5
ASSVARGGLNEQF,TRBV9,TRBJ2-1
SARLASDTQY,TRBV20-1,TRBJ2-3
SARKVGGLQETQY,TRBV20-1,TRBJ2-5
ASSLRAFSLFDT,TRBV12-3/TRBV12-4,TRBJ1-2
ASSPTSGDEQF,TRBV18,TRBJ2-1
ASAGDVILTDTQY,TRBV6-2/TRBV6-3,TRBJ2-3
ASSLGDGEDIQY,TRBV4-1,TRBJ2-4
ASSLEGTGWNQPQH,TRBV7-2,TRBJ1-5
AWSGISGEYREQF,TRBV30,TRBJ2-1
ASSLATDGGELF,TRBV7-9,TRBJ2-2
ASSPPAGNEQF,TRBV18,TRBJ2-1
ASSQVGRANQPQH,TRBV4-1,TRBJ1-5
ASSLDIGSRGETQY,TRBV5-1,TRBJ2-5
ASSTSNRGSPGELF,TRBV7-9,TRBJ2-2
ASSRRDRDRNEQF,TRBV21-1,TRBJ2-1
ASSWGGGSNTQY,TRBV27,TRBJ2-3
ASVMGTSGGNEQF,TRBV12-3/TRBV12-4,TRBJ2-1
ASATDRVYNEQF,TRBV7-2,TRBJ2-1
ASSLQGVNSEAF,TRBV7-6,TRBJ1-1
ASSLTSNEQF,TRBV12-3/TRBV12-4,TRBJ2-1
AISDGVMADNEQF,TRBV10-3,TRBJ2-1
ASSSGLAGPYEQY,TRBV6-2/TRBV6-3,TRBJ2-7
ASSSQSYEQY,TRBV5-1,TRBJ2-7
ASSPQTYEQY,TRBV7-9,TRBJ2-7
ASSAAGGRSGELF,TRBV7-3,TRBJ2-2
ASSLGTGETADTQY,TRBV7-9,TRBJ2-3
ASSVTGGRETQY,TRBV7-9,TRBJ2-5